This T cell receptor (beta chain) was identified during a study of early stage breast cancer tumors (dated by TCRdb to 2016 to 2017). As for the study more broadly: Of the approximately 16 invasive breast tumors, about 13 were found to be estrogen receptor-positive, progesterone receptor-positive and HER2-negative. Of the 12 ER+/PR+/HER2- tumors, eight were classified as invasive ductal carcinomas and four as invasive lobular carcinomas. On average, each sample got 9 to 10-fold read coverage. The samples as a whole yielded a few million detected templates, corresponding to approximately 990,000 unique clonotypes.

Every sample was amplified as two independent genomic DNA replicates, using approximately 550 ng for blood and about 1.4 ug for tumor or normal breast. Following the manufacturer's instructions, the ImmunoSeq Intro kit was used to carry out TCRB sequencing on genomic DNA. Multiplex PCR ran about 31 cycles with proprietary primers and spike-in control sequences for absolute quantification. Single-end 150-bp reads were used to sequence an 87-bp fragment spanning the CDR3 plus the flanking V and J genes. Each lane of an Illumina MiSeq running version 3.0 chemistry carried seven multiplexed samples, with two replicates apiece. The published analysis was carried out like this. The vendor's proprietary pipeline processed the raw data and merged both replicates into a single result for each sample. Clonotypes were defined as productive rearrangements sharing the V-gene family, CDR3 amino acid sequence and J-gene segment. Clonality was calculated as 1 minus the normalized Shannon entropy (Pielou evenness) of TCRB abundances. T cell density was estimated as total templates divided by the number of input cells, with the number of input cells inferred from the DNA input amount. Recon, run with its default parameters, was used to estimate overall repertoire diversity and clonality. Tumor-enriched clonotypes were defined as having over 0.1% abundance in tumor and at least 32-fold higher abundance than in normal breast. Here the immuneACCESS table is served through TCRdb, limited to in-frame sequences with V and J called. Missing clones are a known gap in these copies; in checked studies unresolved V genes cover under half, and the rest lacks a known reason. V, J and clone size derive from that table, while D and trimming were established from the DNA sequence. This sample holds 28,000 or so clones; over 70% were observed only once. The top ten clonotypes cover 4% to 5% of the sample.

The germline V gene sets CDR1 to MNHEY and CDR2 to SVGAGI. The V and J ends are trimmed by 6 bases and 1 base, leaving 9 bases between them. The CDR3, cysteine through phenylalanine, is 13 amino acids long. The sequence is cut down to CDR3 DNA, 39 bases in frame from base 1. The full study reports these points: Repertoires from blood resembled normal breast more closely than tumor, and using blood as a reference for each tissue separated tumor from normal in about 85% of the 16 patients. Enriched TCRB sequences shared across patients were mostly commonly generated sequences, unlikely to play an important role in the tumor microenvironment. Analysis by tumor subtype was prevented by the small cohort size. Compared with adjacent normal breast tissue, tumors had approximately 2.5-fold higher T cell density and higher clonality. Chain pairing and functional markers such as CD4, CD8 and FOXP3 were missed by bulk genomic DNA sequencing of unsorted cells.

The study profiled bulk TCR beta-chain repertoires in matched peripheral blood, tumor and adjacent normal breast tissue taken from about 16 patients with early-stage breast cancer. Before surgery, whole blood (about 5-10 mL) was collected into EDTA tubes and processed within 2 hours. Ficoll-Paque centrifugation in SepMate-50 tubes was used to isolate peripheral blood mononuclear cells. PBMCs were cryopreserved in 90% FBS with about 10% DMSO in aliquots of about 1.8 to 4.5 million cells and stored in liquid nitrogen. Genomic DNA was extracted with the Qiagen AllPrep DNA/RNA Mini kit. About this clone: What antigen it recognizes has not been identified. One base away there is no much larger clone; base qualities are not given.

The sequencing sample was made of blood. The clonotype comes from a person between 35 and 49 years old with breast cancer. The chain joins TRBV6-5 to TRBJ1-1; the D region possibly corresponds to TRBD1 (6 bases align). The CDR3 reads CASSRDTNTEAFF. The DNA sequence is as follows: TGTGCCAGCAGCCGGGACACGAACACTGAAGCTTTCTTT.